One sample yielded the 26 T cell receptor beta chains listed below, sequenced in a study of cytomegalovirus exposure and HLA in healthy donors. The study ran its PCR with 60 Vbeta and 13 Jbeta primers. TCRdb's copy holds only in-frame clones and misses some; the assay was immunoSEQ multiplex PCR. Counted here are over 150,000 clones, 82% occurring once; the ten biggest clones make up about 10%. Sequenced: PBMCs. These receptors originate from a man aged 50-59 years in good health and CMV-seropositive.

The gene calls are TRBV5-5 and TRBJ2-7; D is unclear. This CDR3 is built from 15 residues. The V and J ends lost 0 bases and 0 bases respectively, with 10 bases between them. From germline, CDR1 is SGHKS and CDR2 YYEKEE (reference sequence). CDR3 sequence reads: CASSLESPGSYEQYF. The CDR3 nucleotides read TGTGCCAGCAGCTTGGAATCCCCGGGCTCCTACGAGCAGTACTTC.

The chain combines TRBV27 with TRBJ1-1; possibly TRBD1 for D (5 bases). V was cut by 2 bases and J by 4 bases, with 11 bases left in between. The CDR3 is 14 residues long. CDR1 MNHEY and CDR2 SMNVEV come from the germline V gene (reference sequence). The CDR3 DNA is TGTGCCAGCAGTTTAACGGGGGGGGGCACTGAAGCTTTCTTT. Translating it yields CASSLTGGGTEAFF.

The CDR3 here is CASSLEGRGYEQYF. CDR3 sequence (DNA): TGTGCCAGCAGTTTAGAGGGCAGGGGTTACGAGCAGTACTTC. This chain connects TRBV27 to TRBJ2-7; maybe TRBD1 (6 bases). CDR1 MNHEY and CDR2 SMNVEV come from the germline V gene (reference sequence). CDR3 length: 14 residues. Deletions cut 2 bases from V and 4 bases from J, with 12 bases between.

This sequence joins TRBV9 and TRBJ2-5, with 11 nucleotides matching TRBD2. The CDR3 is 16 amino acids. Per germline, CDR1 SGDLS and CDR2 YYNGEE. V lost 3 bases to trimming and J lost 1 base; unmatched junction nucleotides: 5. The CDR3 reads CASSAGTSGLQETQYF. CDR3 nucleotides: TGTGCCAGCAGCGCCGGGACTAGCGGTCTCCAAGAGACCCAGTACTTC.

This rearrangement joins TRBV7-2 to TRBJ1-3, with TRBD1 as a possible D gene (6 bases). Looked up from germline, CDR1 is SGHTA and CDR2 is FQGNSA. The length of the CDR3 is 14 residues. V lost 5 bases and J 4 bases, leaving 12 bases between the germline ends. The CDR3 loop is CASSTGWAGNTIYF. DNA for the CDR3: TGTGCCAGCAGCACAGGGTGGGCGGGAAACACCATATATTTT.

The V and J genes are TRBV2 and TRBJ2-1, with D perhaps TRBD2 (5 bases). The CDR3 length is 15 residues. CDR1 SNHLY and CDR2 FYNNEI come from the germline V gene. Trimming removed 2 bases at V and 6 bases at J, with 14 bases between. This CDR3 reads CASSEYRGIGNEQFF. CDR3 bases: TGTGCCAGCAGTGAATATAGAGGGATTGGCAATGAGCAGTTCTTC.

The V call is TRBV28, the J call TRBJ1-2, with a tentative D call TRBD1 (5 bases). The CDR3 loop spans 13 amino acids. V lost 6 bases to trimming and J lost 1 base, with 9 bases between them. From germline, CDR1 is MDHEN and CDR2 SYDVKM. CDR3 sequence: CASRMTDNYGYTF. In DNA, the CDR3 is TGTGCCAGCAGGATGACAGATAACTATGGCTACACCTTC.

This clone was seen a single time. The chain employs TRBV7-9 and TRBJ2-5; 14 bases align to TRBD2. The V gene end was trimmed by 5 bases and the J gene end by 4 bases; junction bases not matched to a gene: 12. In germline, CDR1 is SEHNR, CDR2 FQNEAQ (reference sequence). The length of the CDR3 is 18 residues. The CDR3, as DNA: TGTGCCAGCAGCCCAACCTTCTCCGGGACTAGCGGGGGAGAGACCCAGTACTTC. Its protein is CASSPTFSGTSGGETQYF. The full variable domain, with the rest looked up from reference TRBV7-9 and TRBJ2-5, is DTGVSQNPRHKITKRGQNVTFRCDPISEHNRLYWYRQTLGQGPEFLTYFQNEAQLEKSRLLSDRFSAERPKGSFSTLEIQRTEQGDSAMYLCASSPTFSGTSGGETQYFGPGTRLLVL.

The chain employs TRBV25-1 and TRBJ1-2; unclear D gene. The CDR3 has 14 amino acids. V was clipped by 4 bases and J by 0 bases, with 9 bases between them. The germline CDR1 and CDR2 sequences are MGHDK and SYGVNS. Written as DNA, the CDR3 is TGTGCCAGCAGTGCTCCGGGTTCTAACTATGGCTACACCTTC. Translated, it gives CASSAPGSNYGYTF.

The CDR3 DNA reads TGCGCCAGCAGCCTCTCCAGGGGGCGCACAGATACGCAGTATTTT. This translates into CASSLSRGRTDTQYF. V and J are TRBV4-3 and TRBJ2-3; TRBD1 matches at 8 bases. This CDR3 is built from 15 residues. V shed 4 bases, J shed 1 base, and the junction held 4 bases outside the gene matches. The germline gives CDR1 LGHNA, CDR2 YSLEER.

The rearrangement links TRBV5-1 to TRBJ2-4; 7 bases fit TRBD1. The CDR3 extends over 13 amino acids. Germline loops: CDR1 SGHRS, CDR2 YFSETQ. With 3 bases clipped from V and 4 bases from J, the junction kept 1 base outside the gene matches. The CDR3 coding sequence is TGCGCCAGCAGCTCGGACAGGAAAAACATTCAGTACTTC. This gives the protein CASSSDRKNIQYF.

This clone showed up just a few times. The genes are TRBV5-1 and TRBJ2-1; 12 nucleotides line up with TRBD2. V shed 5 bases and J 8 bases; nucleotides not matched to a gene: 8. CDR1 is SGHRS, CDR2 YFSETQ, per germline. The CDR3 is 15 amino acids. This CDR3 is CASRDLAGGLDEQFF. In DNA, the CDR3 is TGCGCCAGCAGGGATCTAGCGGGGGGGCTGGATGAGCAGTTCTTC. Complete variable domain (other parts from reference TRBV5-1 and TRBJ2-1): KAGVTQTPRYLIKTRGQQVTLSCSPISGHRSVSWYQQTPGQGLQFLFEYFSETQRNKGNFPGRFSGRQFSNSRSEMNVSTLELGDSALYLCASRDLAGGLDEQFFGPGTRLTVL.

This clone was recorded only once. The chain is built from TRBV5-1 and TRBJ2-1, with TRBD1 as a possible D gene (6 bases). V lost 4 bases and J 9 bases, leaving 17 bases between the germline ends. The CDR3 spans 14 residues. Germline values: CDR1 SGHRS, CDR2 YFSETQ. The CDR3, as DNA: TGCGCCAGCAGCAACGGAGACGTAGGGGGTGAGCAGTTCTTC. It encodes CASSNGDVGGEQFF.

The J gene is TRBJ2-1, the V gene TRBV18, with 9 nucleotides matching TRBD1. Germline V gives CDR1 KGHSH, CDR2 LQKENI. There are 15 residues in the CDR3. V was clipped by 6 bases and J by 4 bases; unmatched bases: 7. The CDR3 region is CASSSRGQGYNEQFF. In DNA, the CDR3 is TGTGCCAGCTCCTCACGTGGACAGGGGTACAATGAGCAGTTCTTC.

CDR3 in amino acids: CASSTQVGGPPYNEQFF. DNA for the CDR3: TGTGCCAGCAGCACTCAGGTGGGGGGACCTCCTTACAATGAGCAGTTCTTC. The chain combines TRBV7-2 with TRBJ2-1, with D perhaps matching TRBD2 (6 bases). Germline assignment: CDR1 SGHTA and CDR2 FQGNSA. This CDR3 is built from 17 residues. Trimming removed 5 bases from V and 4 bases from J, with 21 bases in between.

This clone has just one count. J is TRBJ2-1 and V is TRBV28, with unresolved D. The ends were cut back, 3 bases at V and 0 bases at J, with 6 bases in the middle. The CDR3 extends over 14 amino acids. The germline CDR1 and CDR2 sequences are MDHEN and SYDVKM. CDR3 sequence reads: CASSLISSYNEQFF. CDR3 nucleotide sequence: TGTGCCAGCAGTTTGATTAGCTCCTACAATGAGCAGTTCTTC.

This clone was seen only a few times. The chain links TRBV2 to TRBJ2-5; 8 bases fit TRBD1. CDR3 size: 15 residues. Germline CDR1 and CDR2: SNHLY and FYNNEI. V gave up 10 bases and J gave up 4 bases; unmatched junction bases: 14. CDR3 bases: TGTGCCAACCAAAGGAGGCAGGGGGCGGCAGAGACCCAGTACTTC. This codes for CANQRRQGAAETQYF.

This CDR3 is CASSDRAGRVYGYTF. The CDR3 DNA reads TGTGCCAGCAGTGATCGGGCAGGGAGGGTATATGGCTACACCTTC. V is TRBV25-1 and J is TRBJ1-2; possibly TRBD1 for D (5 bases). This CDR3 comprises 15 residues. Between the trimmed V and J ends, which lost 3 bases and 5 bases, there was a span of 16 bases. CDR1 is MGHDK, CDR2 SYGVNS, per germline.

The chain employs TRBV5-1 and TRBJ1-3; maybe TRBD1 (5 bases). The CDR3 has 17 residues. Germline V lookup: CDR1 SGHRS, CDR2 YFSETQ. Trimming shortened V by 3 bases and J by 0 bases, and 16 bases separated the two germline ends. The CDR3 region is CASSWWGDLSSGNTIYF. The CDR3 nucleotides read TGCGCCAGCAGCTGGTGGGGGGACTTGAGCTCTGGAAACACCATATATTTT.

The chain uses TRBV30 and TRBJ2-7; 7 bases fit TRBD1. Germline V gives CDR1 GTSNPN, CDR2 SVGIG (reference sequence). This CDR3 has 12 residues. Trimming cost V 5 bases and J 1 base; bases outside gene matches: 2. The CDR3 region has the DNA TGTGCCTGGGACAGGGAGTCCTACGAGCAGTACTTC. Its protein is CAWDRESYEQYF.

The chain carries TRBV5-1 and TRBJ2-7; 11 positions match TRBD1. This CDR3 spans 16 amino acids. CDR1 is SGHRS and CDR2 is YFSETQ in the germline V gene. The J segment lost 5 bases and the V segment lost 0 bases, leaving 7 bases of the junction unmatched. CDR3: CASSLETGQGGHEQYF. DNA for the CDR3: TGCGCCAGCAGCTTGGAGACGGGACAGGGGGGGCACGAGCAGTACTTC.

The chain carries TRBV10-3 and TRBJ2-2; 8 bases are a match to TRBD1. The CDR3 covers 16 residues. V lost 6 bases, J lost 1 base, and 7 bases stayed unmatched. The germline V gene has CDR1 ENHRY and CDR2 SYGVKD. CDR3 in amino acids: CAIRDTDRVNTGELFF. The CDR3 coding sequence is TGTGCCATCAGGGACACGGACAGGGTGAACACCGGGGAGCTGTTTTTT.

This chain uses TRBV9 with TRBJ2-2; 9 nucleotides agree with TRBD2. CDR3 length equals 16 residues. V gave up 1 base and J gave up 6 bases; unmatched junction bases: 7. Germline V gene data show CDR1 as SGDLS and CDR2 as YYNGEE. The CDR3 DNA is TGTGCCAGCAGCGTAATAGGGCGGGGGGGGCCCGGGGAGCTGTTTTTT. It encodes CASSVIGRGGPGELFF. Based on the CDR3 plus reference TRBV9 and TRBJ2-2, the full variable domain is DSGVTQTPKHLITATGQRVTLRCSPRSGDLSVYWYQQSLDQGLQFLIQYYNGEERAKGNILERFSAQQFPDLHSELNLSSLELGDSALYFCASSVIGRGGPGELFFGEGSRLTVL.

The CDR3 loop is CASSSLGGDEQFF. The CDR3 nucleotides are TGTGCCAGCAGTTCCCTAGGGGGGGATGAGCAGTTCTTC. This chain joins TRBV2 and TRBJ2-1; the D gene is possibly TRBD2 (7 bases). V lost 5 bases and J 8 bases, leaving 13 bases between the germline ends. Germline V gene data show CDR1 as SNHLY and CDR2 as FYNNEI. CDR3 length: 13 residues. The complete variable domain, with remaining parts taken from reference TRBV2 and TRBJ2-1, reads EPEVTQTPSHQVTQMGQEVILRCVPISNHLYFYWYRQILGQKVEFLVSFYNNEISEKSEIFDDQFSVERPDGSNFTLKIRSTKLEDSAMYFCASSSLGGDEQFFGPGTRLTVL.

In the case of this clone: The same CDR3 also results from other DNA sequences found in this sample. In DNA form, the CDR3 reads TGTGCCAGTAGTATACAGGGGCAAGAGACCCAGTACTTC. This codes for CASSIQGQETQYF. The rearrangement uses TRBV19 and TRBJ2-5; D might be TRBD1 (6 bases). This CDR3 is built from 13 residues. Germline assignment: CDR1 LNHDA and CDR2 SQIVND (reference sequence). V dropped 2 bases and J dropped 2 bases, with 6 bases sitting between them. Full variable domain (rest looked up from reference TRBV19 and TRBJ2-5): DGGITQSPKYLFRKEGQNVTLSCEQNLNHDAMYWYRQDPGQGLRLIYYSQIVNDFQKGDIAEGYSVSREKKESFPLTVTSAQKNPTAFYLCASSIQGQETQYFGPGTRLLVL.

The V gene is TRBV7-9, the J gene TRBJ2-5, with TRBD2 matching over 11 bases. The CDR3 runs to 18 residues. CDR1 is SEHNR and CDR2 is FQNEAQ in the germline V gene (reference sequence). V shed 2 bases and J 2 bases; nucleotides not matched to a gene: 10. The DNA of the CDR3 is TGTGCCAGCAGCTTAAAGGCTAGACTAGCGGGGAGGCAAGAGACCCAGTACTTC. Protein: CASSLKARLAGRQETQYF.